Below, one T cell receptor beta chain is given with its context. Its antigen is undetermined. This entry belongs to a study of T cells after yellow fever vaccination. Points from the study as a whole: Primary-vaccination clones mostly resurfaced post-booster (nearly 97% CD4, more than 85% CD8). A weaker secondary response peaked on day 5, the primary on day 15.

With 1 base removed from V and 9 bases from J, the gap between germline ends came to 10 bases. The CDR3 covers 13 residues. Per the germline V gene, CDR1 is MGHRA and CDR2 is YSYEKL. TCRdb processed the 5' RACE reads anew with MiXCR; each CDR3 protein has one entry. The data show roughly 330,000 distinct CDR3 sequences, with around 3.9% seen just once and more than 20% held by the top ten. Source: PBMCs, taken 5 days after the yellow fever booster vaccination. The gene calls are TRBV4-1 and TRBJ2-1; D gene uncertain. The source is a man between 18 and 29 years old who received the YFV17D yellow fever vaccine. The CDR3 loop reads CASSQVGIGEQFF. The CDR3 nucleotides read TGCGCCAGCAGCCAAGTGGGGATTGGTGAGCAGTTCTTC.